These T cell receptor beta chains were read from a single sample in a study of shared clonotypes between healthy human individuals. Produced via immunoSEQ multiplex PCR; TCRdb's table is partial and in-frame only. The sample includes about 600,000 clones, around 80% of them seen just once. Sequenced sample: PBMCs. The receptors here all came from a woman aged 35 to 49 in good health. Some clones in this sample may be carry-over from other donors' samples. CDR3s include the opening cysteine and the closing phenylalanine or tryptophan. A D gene is named only where the DNA matches it firmly. Only part of the rows carry a size: once, few, many, or a class if the clone is expanded.

j_gene | len | v_gene | abundance | d_gene | CDR3nt | CDR3aa
TRBJ2-1 | 15 | TRBV7-9 | many | TRBD2 | TGTGCCAGCAGCCAAGCTAGCGGGAGGGTCGATGAGCAGTTCTTC | CASSQASGRVDEQFF
TRBJ1-1 | 14 | TRBV28 | many | . | TGTGCCAGCGGTCCGGGACAACGGGGGGCAGAAGCTTTCTTT | CASGPGQRGAEAFF
TRBJ1-5 | 14 | TRBV7-9 | . | TRBD1 | TGTGCCAGCAGCTTAAGCGCAGGGGGTCAGCCCCAGCATTTT | CASSLSAGGQPQHF
TRBJ2-7 | 14 | TRBV6-1 | . | . | TGTGCCAGCAGCGCCTTCGGGGATTGGTACGAGCAGTACTTC | CASSAFGDWYEQYF
TRBJ1-4 | 15 | TRBV2 | . | TRBD1 | TGTGCCAGCAGTGGACAGGGGATGGATTGGGAAAAACTGTTTTTT | CASSGQGMDWEKLFF
TRBJ2-7 | 16 | TRBV7-9 | . | . | TGTGCCAGCAGCTTAGGAGGCAGGGGACCCTCCTACGAGCAGTACTTC | CASSLGGRGPSYEQYF
TRBJ1-1 | 11 | TRBV29-1 | . | . | TGCAGCGTGGACATGAACACTGAAGCTTTCTTT | CSVDMNTEAFF
TRBJ2-1 | 11 | TRBV30 | . | TRBD2 | TGTGCCTTGACTAGCGGGAGAGAGCAGTTCTTC | CALTSGREQFF
TRBJ1-5 | 15 | TRBV28 | . | . | TGTGCCAGCAGCCCAGGGTGGCCCAGCAATCAGCCCCAGCATTTT | CASSPGWPSNQPQHF
TRBJ2-1 | 17 | TRBV27 | . | TRBD2 | TGTGCCAGCAGTTTACTCGGGACGGCGGGAGTCTACAATGAGCAGTTCTTC | CASSLLGTAGVYNEQFF
TRBJ1-2 | 19 | TRBV7-9 | few | TRBD1 | TGTGCCAGCAGCTTAGCGTCCGGGACAGGGTTTTATCCGGGCTATGGCTACACCTTC | CASSLASGTGFYPGYGYTF
TRBJ2-1 | 15 | TRBV27 | . | TRBD2 | TGTGCCAGCAGTTTAGGGACTAGCGGGAGGTATGAGCAGTTCTTC | CASSLGTSGRYEQFF
TRBJ2-7 | 17 | TRBV28 | . | TRBD1 | TGTGCCAGCAGCTCAGCCCCAGGGGGCCGAGCTTGGGTCGCGCAGTACTTC | CASSSAPGGRAWVAQYF
TRBJ2-1 | 16 | TRBV13 | . | . | TGTGCCAGCAGTTTCCGGTGGACGACGTCCTACAATGAGCAGTTCTTC | CASSFRWTTSYNEQFF
TRBJ2-5 | 11 | TRBV19 | . | . | TGTGCCAGTAGTATACGGGAGACCCAGTACTTC | CASSIRETQYF
TRBJ2-5 | 16 | TRBV7-9 | . | . | TGTGCCAGCAGCCAAGGAGGGCCGGTCGACCAAGAGACCCAGTACTTC | CASSQGGPVDQETQYF
TRBJ2-6 | 17 | TRBV7-6 | . | . | TGTGCCAGCAGCTTGGCGGCTGAAGCCTCTGGGGCCAACGTCCTGACTTTC | CASSLAAEASGANVLTF
TRBJ1-1 | 11 | TRBV19 | . | . | TGTGCCAGTCTATTCAACACTGAAGCTTTCTTT | CASLFNTEAFF
TRBJ2-6 | 15 | TRBV7-9 | few | . | TGTGCCAGCAGCCGGGAAGGTGTTGGGGCCAACGTCCTGACTTTC | CASSREGVGANVLTF
TRBJ2-1 | 15 | TRBV28 | . | TRBD2 | TGTGCCAGCAGACCACCAGCGGGAGGGGGCAATGAGCAGTTCTTC | CASRPPAGGGNEQFF
TRBJ2-1 | 15 | TRBV21-1 | few | . | TGTGCCAGCAGCAACTCACGGGGCTCCTACAATGAGCAGTTCTTC | CASSNSRGSYNEQFF
TRBJ1-5 | 14 | TRBV11-2 | few | . | TGTGCCAGCAGCTTAGCCGGGGGCGAGCAGCCCCAGCATTTT | CASSLAGGEQPQHF
TRBJ2-7 | 14 | TRBV4-3 | once | . | TGCGCCAGCAGCCAAGTCGTAGGAGGGTACGAGCAGTACTTC | CASSQVVGGYEQYF
TRBJ2-7 | 15 | TRBV7-3 | . | . | TGTGCCAGCAGCTTAACGGGAATAGCCGGGGGCGAGCAGTACTTC | CASSLTGIAGGEQYF
TRBJ2-1 | 13 | TRBV18 | . | . | TGTGCCAGCTCACCATCTCGTGACAATGAGCAGTTCTTC | CASSPSRDNEQFF
TRBJ1-5 | 16 | TRBV27 | . | . | TGTGCCAGCATCCGACAGAGCGACCATCAGATTCAGCCCCAGCATTTT | CASIRQSDHQIQPQHF
TRBJ1-3 | 15 | TRBV11-2 | . | TRBD1 | TGTGCCAGCAGCTTCAGGGGGCAGGCTGGAAACACCATATATTTT | CASSFRGQAGNTIYF
TRBJ2-5 | 12 | TRBV13 | . | . | TGTGCCAGCAGCTTACAGGGTCAGACCCAGTACTTC | CASSLQGQTQYF
TRBJ2-1 | 13 | TRBV7-9 | few | . | TGTGCCAGCAGTCTCGCAGGGGCCTTAGGGCAGTTCTTC | CASSLAGALGQFF
TRBJ2-3 | 14 | TRBV7-2 | . | . | TGTGCCAGCAGCTTAGGTAGTAGTTGGGGTACGCAGTATTTT | CASSLGSSWGTQYF
TRBJ2-1 | 18 | TRBV7-9 | . | TRBD1 | TGTGCCAGCAGACAAAAGATAAGACAGGGGAGTTTACCTAGTGAGCAGTTCTTC | CASRQKIRQGSLPSEQFF
TRBJ2-7 | 16 | TRBV7-3 | . | . | TGTGCCAGCAGCCGCGCCCTAGCGGACAGCTCCTACGAGCAGTACTTC | CASSRALADSSYEQYF
TRBJ2-7 | 16 | TRBV10-3 | . | . | TGTGCCATCAGTGACCCAGCGTCCGGGACCCAATACGAGCAGTACTTC | CAISDPASGTQYEQYF
TRBJ2-7 | 13 | TRBV18 | . | . | TGTGCCAGCTCACCACCGGGCCTGGGCCAGCAGTACTTC | CASSPPGLGQQYF
TRBJ2-7 | 13 | TRBV18 | . | TRBD2 | TGTGCCAGCTCATCGGGGGGGAACTACGAGCAGTACTTC | CASSSGGNYEQYF
TRBJ2-3 | 14 | TRBV6-1 | . | . | TGTGCCAGCACCTCACTAGCTTACGCAGATACGCAGTATTTT | CASTSLAYADTQYF